Only a few counts were recorded for the clone carrying this T cell receptor beta chain. The record originates from a study of T cell changes during pregnancy in multiple sclerosis. Here immunoSEQ multiplex PCR was the method, and the copy in TCRdb shows in-frame clones only, minus some. The sample shows tens of thousands of clones, around four fifths of them seen only once. Germline CDR1 GTSNPN, CDR2 SVGIG (reference sequence). V gave up 2 bases and J gave up 8 bases, with 12 bases separating them. The CDR3 spans 12 residues. The sample consisted of CD4+ T cells from peripheral blood mononuclear cells, taken before pregnancy. The chain links TRBV30 to TRBJ1-1; D possibly corresponds to TRBD1 (6 bases). This receptor was taken from a female donor with multiple sclerosis, enrolled in a pregnancy study. The CDR3 loop reads CAWSHGQYEAFF. CDR3 nucleotides: TGTGCCTGGAGTCATGGACAGTACGAAGCTTTCTTT.